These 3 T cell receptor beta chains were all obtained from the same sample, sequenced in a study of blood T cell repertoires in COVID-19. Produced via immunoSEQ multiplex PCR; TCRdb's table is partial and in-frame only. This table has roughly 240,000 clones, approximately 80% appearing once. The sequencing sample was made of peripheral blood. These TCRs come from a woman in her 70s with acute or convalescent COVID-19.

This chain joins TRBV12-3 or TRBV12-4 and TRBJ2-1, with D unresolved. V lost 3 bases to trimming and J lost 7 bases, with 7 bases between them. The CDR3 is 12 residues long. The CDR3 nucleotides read TGTGCCAGCAGTTTTCTGAGTAATGAGCAGTTCTTC. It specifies CASSFLSNEQFF.

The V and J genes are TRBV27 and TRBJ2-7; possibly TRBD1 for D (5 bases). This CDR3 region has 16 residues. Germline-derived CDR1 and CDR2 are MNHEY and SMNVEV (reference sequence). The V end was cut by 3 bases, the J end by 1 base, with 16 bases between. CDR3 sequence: CASSFVRASTSYEQYF. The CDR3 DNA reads TGTGCCAGCAGTTTCGTCAGGGCCTCCACTTCCTACGAGCAGTACTTC.

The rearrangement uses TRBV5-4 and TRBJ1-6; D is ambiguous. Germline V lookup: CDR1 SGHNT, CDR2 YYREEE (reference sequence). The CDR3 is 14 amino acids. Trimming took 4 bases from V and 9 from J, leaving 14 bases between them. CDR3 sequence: CASSRPPSGSPLHF. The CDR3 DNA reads TGTGCCAGCAGCCGGCCCCCCAGCGGTTCACCCCTCCACTTT.